This TCR beta chain is drawn from a study of tumor-infiltrating lymphocytes in localized non-small cell lung cancer. Looking at the study overall: From each patient, both tumor and uninvolved lung, non-adjacent to tumor, were sampled.

Libraries were prepared by immunoSEQ multiplex PCR; TCRdb keeps only in-frame clonotypes and omits some of them. The repertoire holds 15,000 to 20,000 clones, 45% seen once, with about 16% in the top ten. This clone has more than one count but fewer than ten. Germline assignment: CDR1 SGHDN and CDR2 FVKESK. This CDR3 is built from 15 residues. Trimming shortened V by 7 bases and J by 2 bases, and 15 bases separated the two germline ends. V usage is TRBV14 and J usage is TRBJ1-5; D perhaps matches TRBD1 (5 bases). The sequenced sample consisted of lung tumor tissue. This receptor was identified in a human donor with non-small cell lung cancer. CDR3 sequence reads: CASTTTARGNQPQHF. CDR3 DNA sequence: TGTGCCAGCACCACGACAGCGAGAGGCAATCAGCCCCAGCATTTT.